This T cell receptor beta chain was identified during a study of shared clonotypes between healthy human individuals. The study's findings and limits: Clonotypes which were not shared had lower generation probabilities than clonotypes that all four donors shared. Naive subsets, compared against memory subsets, generally had larger estimated richness values.

In germline, CDR1 is GTSNPN, CDR2 SVGIG (reference sequence). The CDR3 contains 14 residues. Trimming cost V 0 bases and J 10 bases, with 13 bases left between them. The study ran the assay at deep level. The table came from immunoSEQ multiplex PCR; TCRdb's copy has only in-frame clones and leaves some out. The sample contains roughly 2 million clones, approximately 94% of which appear only once. Points on this clone: What it binds is not known. This sample includes further DNA sequences coding for the same CDR3.

The origin of this receptor is a man aged 18 to 30 in good health. What was sequenced was naive CD4+ T cells sorted from blood. Subset: CD45RA+ positively selected. J is TRBJ1-6 and V is TRBV30; D call uncertain. The CDR3 loop is CAWSVTAGNSPLHF. The CDR3 DNA reads TGTGCCTGGAGTGTAACGGCCGGGAACTCACCCCTCCACTTT.